This TCR beta chain was sequenced for a study of cytomegalovirus exposure and HLA in healthy donors. The study, taken as a whole, reports: When analyzed later, a missense DCLRE1C variant was found to be linked to TCR beta V- and J-gene trimming. Most TCR sequences were uncommon, yet certain public TCRs appeared in many donors. Researchers had no immune exposure information except CMV serostatus available.

PCR amplification relied on 60 Vbeta primers (plus 13 Jbeta primers). Repertoires were generated with immunoSEQ multiplex PCR, while TCRdb's copy carries only in-frame clones and drops some. The sample yields some 130,000 clones, over 60% seen once. V was pared by 4 bases and J by 1 base, with 14 bases between. The CDR3 covers 16 residues. Per the germline V gene, CDR1 is MNHNY and CDR2 is SVGAGI (reference sequence). As to this clone: What it binds is unknown.

The sample consisted of PBMCs. The chain combines TRBV6-6 with TRBJ1-5; D might be TRBD1 (6 bases). This TCR came from a man aged 30 to 39 in good health and CMV-seronegative. The CDR3 spells CASSSIQGRSNQPQHF. In nucleotides, the CDR3 is TGTGCCAGCAGTTCCATACAGGGACGGAGCAATCAGCCCCAGCATTTT.